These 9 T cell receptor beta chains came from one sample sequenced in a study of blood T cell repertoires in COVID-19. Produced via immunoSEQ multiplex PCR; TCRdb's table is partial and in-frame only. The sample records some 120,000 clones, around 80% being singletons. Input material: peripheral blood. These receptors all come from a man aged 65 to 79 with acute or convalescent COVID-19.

CDR3 amino acids: CSVVRPTTYGYTF. The CDR3, as DNA: TGCAGCGTTGTTCGGCCGACTACATATGGCTACACCTTC. V usage is TRBV29-1 and J usage is TRBJ1-2; D unresolved. The CDR3 has 13 amino acids. Germline V gives CDR1 SQVTM, CDR2 ANQGSEA. Between the trimmed V and J ends, which lost 4 bases and 5 bases, there was a span of 14 bases.

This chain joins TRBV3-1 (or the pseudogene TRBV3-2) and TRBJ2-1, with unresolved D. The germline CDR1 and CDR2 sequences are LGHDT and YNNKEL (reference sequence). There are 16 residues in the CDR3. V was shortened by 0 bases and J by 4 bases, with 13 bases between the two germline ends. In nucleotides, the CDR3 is TGTGCCAGCAGCCAAGAGGTCTTAGGAGCATACAATGAGCAGTTCTTC. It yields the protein CASSQEVLGAYNEQFF.

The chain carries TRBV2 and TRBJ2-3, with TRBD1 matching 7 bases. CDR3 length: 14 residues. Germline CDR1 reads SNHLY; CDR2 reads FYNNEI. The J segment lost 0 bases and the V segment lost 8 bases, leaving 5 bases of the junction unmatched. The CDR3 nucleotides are TGTGCCAGCGGTTACAGGGGTAGCACAGATACGCAGTATTTT. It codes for CASGYRGSTDTQYF.

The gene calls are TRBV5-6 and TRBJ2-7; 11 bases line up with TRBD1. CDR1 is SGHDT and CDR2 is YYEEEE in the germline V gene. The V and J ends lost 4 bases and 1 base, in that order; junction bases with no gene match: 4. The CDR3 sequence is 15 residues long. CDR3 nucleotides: TGTGCCAGCAGCCCCGGGACAGGGGGTTCCTACGAGCAGTACTTC. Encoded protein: CASSPGTGGSYEQYF.

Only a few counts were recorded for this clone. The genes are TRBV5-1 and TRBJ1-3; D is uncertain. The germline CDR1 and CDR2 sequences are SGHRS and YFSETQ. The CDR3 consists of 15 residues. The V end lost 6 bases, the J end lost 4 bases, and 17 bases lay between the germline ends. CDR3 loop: CASTSGETWGNTIYF. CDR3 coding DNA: TGCGCCAGCACCAGCGGGGAGACGTGGGGAAACACCATATATTTT.

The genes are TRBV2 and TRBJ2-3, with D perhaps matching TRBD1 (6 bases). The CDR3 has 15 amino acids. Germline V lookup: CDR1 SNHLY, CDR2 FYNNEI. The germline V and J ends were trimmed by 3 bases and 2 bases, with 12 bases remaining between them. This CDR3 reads CASSDLGQFTDTQYF. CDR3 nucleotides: TGTGCCAGCAGTGACCTCGGACAGTTCACAGATACGCAGTATTTT.

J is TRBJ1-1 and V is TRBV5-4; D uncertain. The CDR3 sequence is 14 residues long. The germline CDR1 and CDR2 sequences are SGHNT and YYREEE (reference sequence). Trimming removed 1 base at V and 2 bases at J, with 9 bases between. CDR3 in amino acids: CASSLLNSNTEAFF. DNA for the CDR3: TGTGCCAGCAGCTTGCTGAACAGCAACACTGAAGCTTTCTTT. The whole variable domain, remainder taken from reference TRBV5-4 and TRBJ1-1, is ETGVTQSPTHLIKTRGQQVTLRCSSQSGHNTVSWYQQALGQGPQFIFQYYREEENGRGNFPPRFSGLQFPNYSSELNVNALELDDSALYLCASSLLNSNTEAFFGQGTRLTVV.

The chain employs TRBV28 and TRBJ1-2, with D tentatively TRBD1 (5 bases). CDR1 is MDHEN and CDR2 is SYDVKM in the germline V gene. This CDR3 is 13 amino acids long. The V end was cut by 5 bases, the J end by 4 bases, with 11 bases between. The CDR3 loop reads CASSLRGFYGYTF. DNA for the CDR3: TGTGCCAGCAGTCTAAGGGGCTTCTATGGCTACACCTTC.

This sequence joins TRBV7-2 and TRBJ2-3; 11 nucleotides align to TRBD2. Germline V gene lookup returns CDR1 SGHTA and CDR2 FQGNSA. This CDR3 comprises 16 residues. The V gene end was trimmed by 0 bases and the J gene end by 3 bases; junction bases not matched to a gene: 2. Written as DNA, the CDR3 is TGTGCCAGCAGCTTAGCGCCTAGCGGGGGGACAGATACGCAGTATTTT. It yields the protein CASSLAPSGGTDTQYF. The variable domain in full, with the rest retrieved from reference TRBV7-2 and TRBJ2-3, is GAGVSQSPSNKVTEKGKDVELRCDPISGHTALYWYRQSLGQGLEFLIYFQGNSAPDKSGLPSDRFSAERTGGSVSTLTIQRTQQEDSAVYLCASSLAPSGGTDTQYFGPGTRLTVL.